These T cell receptor beta chains were read from a single sample in a study of immune characterization of retroperitoneal liposarcoma. One entry per CDR3 protein, called by TCRdb with MiXCR from the PCR reads. Of more than 9,000 distinct CDR3 sequences listed, less than 30% were seen once; the top ten hold about 21%. The specimen sequenced was blood. The source of these receptors is a male donor with retroperitoneal liposarcoma. Both conserved end residues are part of each CDR3. Fields, in order: D gene, V gene, J gene, clone size, CDR3 DNA, CDR3 protein. D genes are given only for firm matches. The size of a clone is reported for some rows only, either as once, few or many, or as a class for expanded clones.

.	TRBV4-1	TRBJ2-2	few	TGCGCCAGCAGCCACGAGGGGGGCAACACCGGGGAGCTGTTTTTT	CASSHEGGNTGELFF
.	TRBV6-1	TRBJ1-6	many	TGTGCCAGCAAGAACGGGAATTCACCCCTCCACTTT	CASKNGNSPLHF
TRBD2	TRBV6-1	TRBJ2-5	.	TGTGCCAGCAGTGAATCTTGGGGCGGGGGAGAGACCCAGTACTTC	CASSESWGGGETQYF
.	TRBV27	TRBJ2-2	.	TGTGCCAGCAAGGGGACTCCGAACACCGGGGAGCTGTTTTTT	CASKGTPNTGELFF
TRBD2	TRBV10-2	TRBJ2-2	.	TGCGCCAGCAGTGTTAGCGGGGGGCGGACCGGGGAGCTGTTTTTT	CASSVSGGRTGELFF
.	TRBV5-3	TRBJ2-3	.	TGTGCCAGAAGCTTGGCGTGCCTGGCGGGGCTTCCAAGGGCAGATACGCAGTATTTT	CARSLACLAGLPRADTQYF
.	TRBV6-6	TRBJ1-5	.	TGTGCCAGCAGTCCCTTTCAGGGTTTCAATCAGCCCCAGCATTTT	CASSPFQGFNQPQHF
.	TRBV5-1	TRBJ2-1	few	TGCGCCACGCAGGTTAGAAATCTTTCTGTGTTCTTC	CATQVRNLSVFF
.	TRBV6-1	TRBJ1-1	.	TGTGCCAGCAGTGAAGGGCAGAACACTGAAGCTTTCTTT	CASSEGQNTEAFF
.	TRBV11-3	TRBJ2-1	few	TGTGCCAGCAGCTTAGATCAGAACAGGGAGCAGTTCTTC	CASSLDQNREQFF
TRBD1	TRBV25-1	TRBJ2-1	medium-sized	TGTGCCAGCAGTGAGCCCGGGACAGGGGGAAATGAGCAGTTCTTC	CASSEPGTGGNEQFF
.	TRBV5-1	TRBJ2-1	many	TGCGCCAGCAGCCCGAGGACCACCCTCTCGGTCAATGAGCAGTTCTTC	CASSPRTTLSVNEQFF
.	TRBV7-8	TRBJ2-1	few	TGTGCCAGCAGCTTAGCGTACGGCCCCTACGAGCAGTTCTTC	CASSLAYGPYEQFF
.	TRBV14	TRBJ2-5	once	TGTGCCAGCAGCCACTTCCAGGGGGGAGGGCAAGAGACCCAGTACTTC	CASSHFQGGGQETQYF
.	TRBV7-3	TRBJ2-1	many	TGTGCCAGCAGCTTATCCGGGGGCTCCTACAATGAGCAGTTCTTC	CASSLSGGSYNEQFF
.	TRBV27	TRBJ2-5	many	TGTGCCAGCAGTTCACACAACTGGGACCAAGAGACCCAGTACTTC	CASSSHNWDQETQYF
.	TRBV27	TRBJ1-6	many	TGTGCCAGCAGTCCCATTTATAATTCACCCCTCCACTTT	CASSPIYNSPLHF
.	TRBV25-1	TRBJ1-2	many	TGTGCCAGCAGTGAATCGGGGAGTTATGGCTACACCTTC	CASSESGSYGYTF
TRBD2	TRBV6-2/TRBV6-3	TRBJ2-1	few	TGTGCCACCTTATCTAGCGGGGGGGCCGATGAGCAGTTCTTC	CATLSSGGADEQFF
.	TRBV6-6	TRBJ2-2	many	TGTGCCAGCAGCAACCGGGACGGGTTGTCCGGGGAGCTGTTTTTT	CASSNRDGLSGELFF
TRBD1	TRBV6-1	TRBJ1-1	medium-sized	TGTGCCAGCAGTTTGAGTCGTGGGACAGGGAACGAAGCTTTCTTT	CASSLSRGTGNEAFF
TRBD2	TRBV4-1	TRBJ2-3	few	TGCGCCAGCAGCCAAGATGGAACTAGCGGGGGGCTCACAGATACGCAGTATTTT	CASSQDGTSGGLTDTQYF
TRBD1	TRBV12-3/TRBV12-4	TRBJ2-7	many	TGTGCCAGCAGTTTAAGGACAGGGCACTACGAGCAGTACTTC	CASSLRTGHYEQYF
.	TRBV6-1	TRBJ1-1	medium-sized	TGTGCCAGCAGTGAAGCTACGGCCGGCAACACTGAAGCTTTCTTT	CASSEATAGNTEAFF
.	TRBV3-1	TRBJ2-2	.	TGTGCCAGCAGCCAAGCGAACACCGGGGAGCTGTTTTTT	CASSQANTGELFF
TRBD1	TRBV10-2	TRBJ1-6	medium-sized	TGCGCCAGCAGTGAGGGCCGGACAGGGAGGGATTCACCCCTCCACTTT	CASSEGRTGRDSPLHF
.	TRBV5-1	TRBJ1-3	.	TGCGCCAGCAGCACCCTCCCAGGCGAGCCGGGGACCTTT	CASSTLPGEPGTF
.	TRBV6-1	TRBJ1-1	medium-sized	TGTGCCAGCGGGGGGGAAGCTTTCTTT	CASGGEAFF
TRBD2	TRBV4-1	TRBJ2-1	few	TGCGCCAGCAGCCAATTACTAGCGGGGTACAATGAGCAGTTCTTC	CASSQLLAGYNEQFF
.	TRBV6-5	TRBJ1-1	.	TGTGCCAGCAGTTACGGGAACATGAACACTGAAGCTTTCTTT	CASSYGNMNTEAFF
.	TRBV10-3	TRBJ2-5	once	TGTGCCATCAGGGATAGCGTACCCCAAGAGACCCAGTACTTC	CAIRDSVPQETQYF
TRBD2	TRBV5-1	TRBJ2-7	medium-sized	TGCGCCAGCACTCCAGGATTGACTAGCGGGGCGGGATCCTACAATGAGCAGTACTTC	CASTPGLTSGAGSYNEQYF
.	TRBV12-3/TRBV12-4	TRBJ2-7	few	TGTGCCAGCCGGGACTCAAGCTCCTACGAGCAGTACTTC	CASRDSSSYEQYF
TRBD2	TRBV10-3	TRBJ2-1	few	TGTGCCATCAGTGAGAGTGGGACTAGCGGGGGGGCCAATGAGCAGTTCTTC	CAISESGTSGGANEQFF
.	TRBV11-3	TRBJ2-1	few	TGTGCCAGCAGCTTAGAGAACGTGATATACAATGAGCAGTTCTTC	CASSLENVIYNEQFF
TRBD2	TRBV6-1	TRBJ2-3	.	TGTGCCAGCAGGGGTGGAGCGGGAGCCACAGATACGCAGTATTTT	CASRGGAGATDTQYF
.	TRBV6-5	TRBJ1-3	few	TGTGCCAGCGGGGCGACACGCCACTCTGGAAACACCATATATTTT	CASGATRHSGNTIYF
.	TRBV5-4	TRBJ2-2	many	TGTGCCAGCAGCCCCTGGGGACCCCTTGGGGCCGGGGAGCTGTTTTTT	CASSPWGPLGAGELFF
.	TRBV6-1	TRBJ1-1	large	TGTGCCAGCAGCATAGGGTTCACTGAAGCTTTCTTT	CASSIGFTEAFF
.	TRBV10-1	TRBJ1-6	few	TGCGCCAGCAGTGTCCCTCCCGTGAGCTCCTATAATTCACCCCTCCACTTT	CASSVPPVSSYNSPLHF
.	TRBV6-1	TRBJ1-1	many	TGTGCCAGCAGCCGACGGGACACCTTGAACACTGAAGCTTTCTTT	CASSRRDTLNTEAFF
.	TRBV10-3	TRBJ2-2	many	TGTGCCATCAGTGATGGGGTCACCGGGGAGCTGTTTTTT	CAISDGVTGELFF